Listed here is a single T cell receptor beta chain. Profiled with immunoSEQ multiplex PCR; TCRdb holds only in-frame clones, not every one. The data contain about 1.5 million clones, approximately 98% of them singletons. This sample was included in a study of shared clonotypes between healthy human individuals. The CDR3 sequence is 16 residues long. With 3 bases removed from V and 6 bases from J, the gap between germline ends came to 18 bases. Looked up from germline, CDR1 is MGHDK and CDR2 is SYGVNS. The receptor was derived from a man aged 25 to 40 in good health. The chain recombines TRBV25-1 with TRBJ2-1; no definite D call. What was sequenced was naive CD4+ T cells sorted from blood. The subset here: CD45RA+ positively selected. CDR3 amino acids: CASSDISRAWSNEQFF. The CDR3 region has the DNA TGTGCCAGCAGTGACATCAGCCGAGCGTGGTCCAATGAGCAGTTCTTC.